This T cell receptor beta chain comes out of a study of CD8 T cells in ankylosing spondylitis. Findings and limits, study-wide: Disease-associated clones were CD8+ and fairly uncommon in peripheral blood. Disease-associated clones were reportedly significantly overrepresented in matched ankylosing spondylitis synovial fluid. For ankylosing spondylitis blood, a TCR beta motif of under ten highly homologous variants appeared characteristic.

Using quantitative 5'-RACE with molecular barcodes, the authors made TCR beta libraries. MiXCR, applied by TCRdb to the 5' RACE reads, yields one record per CDR3 protein. This table holds roughly 700,000 distinct CDR3 sequences, 15% to 20% found once. The length of the CDR3 is 16 residues. Germline lookup yields CDR1 MNHEY and CDR2 SMNVEV (reference sequence). The V gene end was trimmed by 2 bases and the J gene end by 4 bases; junction bases not matched to a gene: 7. Note on this clonotype: The antigen is unknown.

Specimen: blood, either unsorted or a sorted T cell fraction (not recorded which). This receptor was taken from a male donor with ankylosing spondylitis. This chain connects TRBV27 to TRBJ1-1; 10 nucleotides agree with TRBD1. CDR3 sequence reads: CASSLIVGTGVTEAFF. The CDR3 DNA is TGTGCCAGCAGTTTAATCGTCGGGACAGGGGTCACTGAAGCTTTCTTT.